This TCR beta chain was recovered during a study of blood T cell repertoires in COVID-19. Study as a whole: Donors in the United States, Italy and Spain gave samples during acute or convalescent COVID-19.

This CDR3 is 13 amino acids long. CDR1 is KGHSH and CDR2 is LQKENI in the germline V gene. V gave up 3 bases and J gave up 5 bases, with 10 bases separating them. Authors' methods: Amplifying reference gene primers gave estimates of nucleated cell counts. The method was immunoSEQ multiplex PCR; TCRdb's version includes in-frame clones alone and lacks a portion of them. D and trimming come from the DNA, and the V and J calls and clone size come from that table. The sample carries some 350,000 clones, roughly 86% recorded once. Comments on this clone: Different DNA sequences within this sample yield the same CDR3.

Sequencing used peripheral blood. The TCR comes from a human donor in a cohort sampled during active COVID-19. This rearrangement joins TRBV18 to TRBJ1-2, with a weak D call TRBD1 (5 bases). CDR3 amino acids: CASSPPGGYGYTF. The CDR3, as DNA: TGTGCCAGCTCACCCCCGGGGGGGTATGGCTACACCTTC.